This T cell receptor beta chain is drawn from a study of T-cell memory formation after mild COVID-19. At the level of the study: The two donors had largely donor-specific TCR clusters. Study-level findings and limits: Among clones peaking at day 37 in the second wave, SARS-CoV-2 specificity remained unconfirmed. Some clones that responded turned up in pre-infection memory, which suggests that cross-reactive memory joined in. The study found contracting CD4+ clones mainly in CM and EM and contracting CD8+ clones in EMRA.

This clonotype was observed a handful of times. The antigen remains unidentified. Per the germline V gene, CDR1 is SGHRS and CDR2 is YFSETQ. This CDR3 is built from 19 residues. Unmatched junction bases numbered 19, after V lost 4 bases and J lost 4 bases. MiXCR, run by TCRdb on the 5' RACE reads, gives a single entry per CDR3 protein. The repertoire has about 470,000 distinct CDR3 sequences, around a quarter of them found once; the top ten carry around 12%. Sequences were obtained from PBMCs or a T cell subset sorted from them (not recorded which). This receptor was identified in an adult woman who had mild COVID-19 (a few samples of this study predate the infection). Cell type and time point are not known. The V gene is TRBV5-1, the J gene TRBJ2-1; 8 nucleotides agree with TRBD1. The CDR3 sequence is CASSPHETGTGGRYNEQFF. CDR3 DNA sequence: TGCGCCAGCAGCCCCCACGAAACCGGGACAGGAGGGAGATACAATGAGCAGTTCTTC.